This TCR beta chain was captured in a study of blood T cell repertoires in COVID-19. Measured with immunoSEQ multiplex PCR; TCRdb has only the in-frame clones, and not every one. The sample holds about 52,000 clones, around 84% seen once. The CDR3 runs to 17 residues. CDR1 is MRHNA, CDR2 SNTAGT, per germline. The V end lost 2 bases, the J end lost 2 bases, and 16 bases lay between the germline ends. The source of this sequence is a man between 70 and 80 years old with acute or convalescent COVID-19. Material: peripheral blood. The chain has TRBV6-4 and TRBJ1-5; tentative D call: TRBD1 (6 bases). Here the CDR3 DNA reads TGTGCCAGCAGTGACCAGAACAGGGATGGGGGCAATCAGCCCCAGCATTTT. It translates to CASSDQNRDGGNQPQHF.